A selection of T cell receptor beta chains follows, all from one sample in a study of T cells in Graves' hyperthyroidism and ophthalmopathy. Using its own MiXCR run on the multiplex PCR reads, TCRdb lists one record per CDR3 protein. The data show about 280,000 distinct CDR3 sequences, less than 30% seen once. Sequenced input: blood. The receptors shown here come from a man aged 40-50 years with Graves' hyperthyroidism that later progressed to Graves' ophthalmopathy. Each CDR3 is given with its conserved first and last residue. The order of the fields is J gene, V gene, clone size, D gene, CDR3 DNA, CDR3 protein. D genes are given only for firm matches. The size of a clone is reported for some rows only, either as once, few or many, or as a class for expanded clones.

TRBJ1-1 | TRBV6-5 | many | NA | TGTGCCAGCAGTCCCGTTGGGGGGAACACTGAAGCTTTCTTT | CASSPVGGNTEAFF
TRBJ2-7 | TRBV28 | NA | NA | TGTGCCAGCAGTTTCGCCATTTCCTCTACCTACGAGCAGTACTTC | CASSFAISSTYEQYF
TRBJ2-2 | TRBV11-2 | NA | NA | TGTGCCAGCAGCCGTTCACGGCTGGGGGACACCGGGGAGCTGTTTTTT | CASSRSRLGDTGELFF
TRBJ1-2 | TRBV7-4 | many | TRBD1 | TGTGCCAGCAGCTTTTTACTCAAGGGACAGAACTATGGCTACACCTTC | CASSFLLKGQNYGYTF
TRBJ2-7 | TRBV6-5 | many | NA | TGTGCCAGCAGTTACAGGCCCCTCGACGAGCAGTACTTC | CASSYRPLDEQYF
TRBJ2-5 | TRBV11-2 | few | NA | TGTGCCAGCAGCTCACAAGAGACATCGGGGGATAAAGAGACCCAGTACTTC | CASSSQETSGDKETQYF
TRBJ1-3 | TRBV19 | many | NA | TGTGCCACCGGGGGGGTTCCGACTGGAAACACCATATATTTT | CATGGVPTGNTIYF
TRBJ2-2 | TRBV24-1 | once | TRBD1 | TGTGCCACCAGTGATTTGGGGACAGCGAACACCGGGGAGCTGTTTTTT | CATSDLGTANTGELFF
TRBJ2-5 | TRBV20-1 | few | NA | TGCAGTGCTAGAGAAGCTCAAGAGACCCAGTACTTC | CSAREAQETQYF
TRBJ1-1 | TRBV2 | NA | NA | TGTGCCAGCAGGGGGGAGTCCACTGAAGCTTTCTTT | CASRGESTEAFF
TRBJ2-2 | TRBV18 | NA | NA | TGTGCCAGCCTTCGGCTTGAGAGGTTGGACACCGGGGAGCTGTTTTTT | CASLRLERLDTGELFF
TRBJ2-7 | TRBV6-5 | few | NA | TGTGCCAGCTTCTCTCGACACACGAGCTCCTACGAGCAGTACTTC | CASFSRHTSSYEQYF
TRBJ1-5 | TRBV20-1 | many | NA | TGCAGTGCTAGAGATTTAGGGAGTAGTCAGCCCCAGCATTTT | CSARDLGSSQPQHF
TRBJ1-5 | TRBV12-3/TRBV12-4 | once | NA | TGTGCCAGCAGTTACTCAGGCAGCAACAATCAGCCCCAGCATTTT | CASSYSGSNNQPQHF
TRBJ2-4 | TRBV6-9 | NA | NA | TGTGCCAGCAGTTGTCTACACATGGGACACGGACGGGTGGACATTCAGTACTTC | CASSCLHMGHGRVDIQYF
TRBJ1-1 | TRBV5-4 | NA | NA | TGTGCCAGCAGCTCGAGTTATGAAGCTTTCTTT | CASSSSYEAFF
TRBJ2-5 | TRBV12-3/TRBV12-4 | many | NA | TGTGCCAGCAGCTTACGGCATCCAAGGTTTGGGGAGACCCAGTACTTC | CASSLRHPRFGETQYF
TRBJ2-5 | TRBV6-1 | NA | TRBD2 | TGTGCCAGCAGTCTAGCGGGATCCCTTGGGGAGACCCAGTACTTC | CASSLAGSLGETQYF
TRBJ2-4 | TRBV6-5 | many | TRBD2 | TGTGCCAGCCGTTCCCCCTGGCGGGAGGTAGCCAAAAACATTCAGTACTTC | CASRSPWREVAKNIQYF
TRBJ2-2 | TRBV6-2/TRBV6-3 | NA | TRBD2 | TGTGCCAGCAGTTCAATATCTAGCGGGAGGACAAGGACCGGGGAGCTGTTTTTT | CASSSISSGRTRTGELFF
TRBJ2-7 | TRBV6-1 | many | TRBD1 | TGTGCCAGCATCCACTCGGGCAGGGGGCGACACGAGCAGTACTTC | CASIHSGRGRHEQYF
TRBJ1-1 | TRBV12-3/TRBV12-4 | NA | NA | TGTGCCAGCAGTTTCAGGGCACAGGGTTCCCCTGAAGCTTTCTTT | CASSFRAQGSPEAFF
TRBJ2-7 | TRBV14 | NA | NA | TGTGCCAGCAGCCAAGGAGGACAGAGCTCCTACGAGCAGTACTTC | CASSQGGQSSYEQYF
TRBJ1-3 | TRBV27 | many | NA | TGTGCCAGCAGTTTAAACAGACAGGACTCTGGAAACACCATATATTTT | CASSLNRQDSGNTIYF
TRBJ2-2 | TRBV19 | many | TRBD1 | TGTGCCAGTAGTCCCCTCGGGACAGGGGCCACCGGGGAGCTGTTTTTT | CASSPLGTGATGELFF
TRBJ2-4 | TRBV28 | NA | TRBD1 | TGTGCCAGCAGTATACAGGGGGTAGCCAAAAACATTCAGTACTTC | CASSIQGVAKNIQYF
TRBJ1-2 | TRBV28 | few | NA | TGTGCCAGCAGTGGTTTGAAGCGTGGCTACACCTTC | CASSGLKRGYTF
TRBJ2-7 | TRBV28 | few | NA | TGTGCCAGCAGTTCGGGACTTGAGTACTACGAGCAGTACTTC | CASSSGLEYYEQYF
TRBJ2-2 | TRBV20-1 | many | NA | TGCAGTGCTATACTCCCGAACACCGGGGAGCTGTTTTTT | CSAILPNTGELFF
TRBJ2-7 | TRBV27 | NA | TRBD2 | TGTGCCAGCAGTTTTCTAGCGGAAACCTACGAGCAGTACTTC | CASSFLAETYEQYF
TRBJ1-1 | TRBV19 | many | NA | TGTGCCAGTAGTATTTCCGTTCGGTGGAGGCAAGCTTTCTTT | CASSISVRWRQAFF
TRBJ2-7 | TRBV7-9 | NA | TRBD2 | TGTGCCAGCAGCTTAAGCGGGAGAAGTGACGAGCAGTACTTC | CASSLSGRSDEQYF
TRBJ1-1 | TRBV7-2 | few | NA | TGTGCCAGCAGCTTACGACAGAATGAAGCTTTCTTT | CASSLRQNEAFF
TRBJ2-6 | TRBV9 | many | NA | TGTGCCAGCAGCGTCTGGGGACGGTCATCGGGGGCCAACGTCCTGACTTTC | CASSVWGRSSGANVLTF
TRBJ1-1 | TRBV6-1 | many | NA | TGTGCCACGGGTAACGACAGAACGTGGAACACTGAAGCTTTCTTT | CATGNDRTWNTEAFF
TRBJ1-3 | TRBV24-1 | NA | NA | TGTGCCACCAGTGATCTCATCCGACTAGGTGGAAACACCATATATTTT | CATSDLIRLGGNTIYF
TRBJ2-7 | TRBV27 | many | NA | TGTGCCAGCAGTTTATACGGGCCGAGGGGATCCACCTACGAGCAGTACTTC | CASSLYGPRGSTYEQYF
TRBJ2-4 | TRBV20-1 | many | NA | TGCAGTGCTACCACCAGGGTCGGGAGTGTAGACATTCAGTACTTC | CSATTRVGSVDIQYF
TRBJ2-7 | TRBV25-1 | many | TRBD2 | TGTGCCAGCTCCTCCACGAGGCTAGCGGGAGGCTACGAGCAGTACTTC | CASSSTRLAGGYEQYF
TRBJ1-1 | TRBV5-5 | many | NA | TGTGCCAGCAGCCCCGGGACCTTGTGGACTGAAGCTTTCTTT | CASSPGTLWTEAFF
TRBJ1-5 | TRBV3-1 | few | NA | TGTGCCAGCAGCCAAGATGCCGGTTTTAGCAATCAGCCCCAGCATTTT | CASSQDAGFSNQPQHF
TRBJ2-7 | TRBV6-1 | NA | NA | TGTGCCAGCATGGGGGTTAGCTCCTACGAGCAGTACTTC | CASMGVSSYEQYF
TRBJ2-7 | TRBV5-1 | NA | TRBD2 | TGCGCCAGCAGCTACACACCAGACGCGGGAGGACTCTACGAGCAGTACTTC | CASSYTPDAGGLYEQYF
TRBJ1-2 | TRBV15 | NA | NA | TGTGCCACCAGCAGAGATGAGACATATGGCTACACCTTC | CATSRDETYGYTF